This TCR beta chain was sequenced in a study of T cell repertoires in cytomegalovirus infection (dated by TCRdb to the late 2010s). With regard to the full study: Donor HLA type was relevant to the analysis, because carriage of CMV infection together with the matching HLA type was indicated by public TCR beta signatures. General conclusions and limits of the study: The ex vivo response was dominated by HLA-C-restricted CMV-specific TCR beta clonotypes, which also provided the single most frequent clonotype in two of eight donors. In both this cohort and an independent cohort of 352 donors, the cumulative frequency of public TCR beta family members distinguished carriers of CMV infection plus the relevant HLA type.

Sequences MNHEY (CDR1) and SMNVEV (CDR2) are obtained from the germline V gene (reference sequence). V is shortened by 3 bases, J by 9 bases, and the region joining them spans 15 bases. From the cysteine through the phenylalanine, the CDR3 covers 15 amino acids. The only DNA kept is the CDR3, 45 bases in frame from the first base. Remarks on this clonotype: What antigen it recognizes has not been identified. Per-base quality was not reported, and no clone a single base away is much larger than it.

Sequencing was carried out with an Illumina HiSeq 1500. TCRdb applied fastp at Q25 and MiXCR to the public reads, then kept only in-frame beta chains. Rows merge per CDR3 protein into single entries with the most common DNA and genes. In this sample the table shows nearly 650,000 distinct CDR3 sequences, around 24% of which occur a single time. The ten biggest clones cover 6.5% to 10% of the sample. The source material was CD8+ T cells from PBMCs. The sequence is built from TRBV27 and TRBJ1-6; there is no confident call for the D gene. The sequence came from a human donor in good health (CMV status not recorded). Some clones in this sample may be carry-over from other donors' samples. CDR3 protein: CASSLGVPPGSPLHF. The nucleotides read TGTGCCAGCAGTTTGGGAGTCCCCCCGGGTTCACCCCTCCACTTT.